This T cell receptor beta chain emerged from a study of CD8+CD57+ T cells in acquired aplastic anemia. Comment on this clonotype: At one end the junction does not follow the germline gene, possibly because of a read error.

Genomic DNA acted as the template from which TCR beta VDJ combination and CDR3 sequence profiling were carried out. TCRdb analysed the reads with MiXCR anew, one entry per CDR3 protein. The table includes roughly 190,000 distinct CDR3 sequences, approximately 48% detected once. Flow cytometry had shown expanded CD8+CD57+ cells in the patients chosen for sequencing. Germline lookup yields CDR1 LNHNV and CDR2 YYDKDF (reference sequence). The CDR3 spans 16 residues. This chain uses TRBV15 with TRBJ2-7; 8 bases match TRBD1. The sample consisted of sorted CD4+, CD8+, or CD8+CD57+ T cells (not recorded which) from PBMCs. The sequence was obtained from a human donor with aplastic anemia. As DNA, the CDR3 is TGTGCCACCGGCAGAGATGGGACAGGTGGTGTCGGTCAGATGTACTTC. Translating gives CATGRDGTGGVGQMYF.